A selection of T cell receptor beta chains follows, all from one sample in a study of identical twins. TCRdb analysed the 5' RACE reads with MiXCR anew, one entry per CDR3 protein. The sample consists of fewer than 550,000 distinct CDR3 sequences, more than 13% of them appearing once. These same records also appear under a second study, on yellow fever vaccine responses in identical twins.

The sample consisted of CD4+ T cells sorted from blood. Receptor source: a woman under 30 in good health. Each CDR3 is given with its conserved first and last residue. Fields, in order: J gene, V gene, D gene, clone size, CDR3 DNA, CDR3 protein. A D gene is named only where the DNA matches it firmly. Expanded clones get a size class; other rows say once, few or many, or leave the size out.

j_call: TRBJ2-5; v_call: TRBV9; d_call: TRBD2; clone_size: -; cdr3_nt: TGTGCCAGCAGCGTAGGATCTACGGGCGGGAGCCAGACCCAGTACTTC; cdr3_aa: CASSVGSTGGSQTQYF
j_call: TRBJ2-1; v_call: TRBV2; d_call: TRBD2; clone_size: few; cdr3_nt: TGTGCCAGCAGAGCGGGAGGAACTGAGCAGTTCTTC; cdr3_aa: CASRAGGTEQFF
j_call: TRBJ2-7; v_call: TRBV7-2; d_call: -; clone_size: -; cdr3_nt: TGTGCCAGCAGCTTAGGACGGAAGAACTACGAGCAGTACTTC; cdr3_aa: CASSLGRKNYEQYF
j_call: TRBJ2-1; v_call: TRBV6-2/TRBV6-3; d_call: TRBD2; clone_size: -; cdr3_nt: TGTGCCAGCATCTTCTCCTCAGCGGGGGGGCAGAATGAGCAGTTCTTC; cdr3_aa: CASIFSSAGGQNEQFF
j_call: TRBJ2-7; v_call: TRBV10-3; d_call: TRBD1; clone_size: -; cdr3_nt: TGTGCCATCAGTGTAGACAGGGGCTCCTACGAGCAGTACTTC; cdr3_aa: CAISVDRGSYEQYF
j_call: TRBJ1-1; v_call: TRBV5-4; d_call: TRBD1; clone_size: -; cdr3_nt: TGTGCCAGCAGCGTACAGGGGTGGCGTGAAGCTTTCTTT; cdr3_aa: CASSVQGWREAFF
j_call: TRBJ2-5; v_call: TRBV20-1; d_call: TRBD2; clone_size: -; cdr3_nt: TGCAGTGCTAGGCCCCCGGGGGGAGGAGAGACCCAGTACTTC; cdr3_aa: CSARPPGGGETQYF
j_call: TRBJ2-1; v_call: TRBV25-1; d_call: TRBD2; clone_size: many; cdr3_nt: TGTGCCAGCAGTGACCTCGCACGGACTAGCGGGGAAGAGCAGTTCTTC; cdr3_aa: CASSDLARTSGEEQFF
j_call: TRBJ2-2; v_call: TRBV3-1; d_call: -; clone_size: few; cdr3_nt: TGTGCCAGCAGAGACGGACAGACGAACACCGGGGAGCTGTTTTTT; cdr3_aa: CASRDGQTNTGELFF
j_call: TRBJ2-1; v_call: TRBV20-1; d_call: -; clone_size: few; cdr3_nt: TGCAGTGCTAAAAAAGCGGCGAATGAGCAGTTCTTC; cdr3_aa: CSAKKAANEQFF
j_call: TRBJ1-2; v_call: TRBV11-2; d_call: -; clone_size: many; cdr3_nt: TGTGCCAGCAGCTACCCTGACCGGGGCGGAGGCTACACCTTC; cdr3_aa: CASSYPDRGGGYTF
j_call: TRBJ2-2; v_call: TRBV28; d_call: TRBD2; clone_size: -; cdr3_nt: TGTGCCAGCAGGTCACTAGCGGGAACGAACACCGGGGAGCTGTTTTTT; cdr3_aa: CASRSLAGTNTGELFF
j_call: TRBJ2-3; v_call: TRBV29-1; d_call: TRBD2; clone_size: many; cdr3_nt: TGCAGCACCGGGACTAGCGGGAGCACAGATACGCAGTATTTT; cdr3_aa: CSTGTSGSTDTQYF
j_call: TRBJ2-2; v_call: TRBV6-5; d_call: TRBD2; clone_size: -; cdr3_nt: TGTGCCAGCAGTTACTTCGGGACTAGCGGGAGAGGATGGACCGGGGAGCTGTTTTTT; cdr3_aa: CASSYFGTSGRGWTGELFF
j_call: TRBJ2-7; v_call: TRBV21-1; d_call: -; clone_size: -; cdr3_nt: TGTACCAGCAGCAAAGCGCGGTCGTCTCCCTACGAGCAGTACTTC; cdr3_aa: CTSSKARSSPYEQYF
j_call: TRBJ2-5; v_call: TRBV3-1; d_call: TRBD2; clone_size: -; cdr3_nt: TGTGCCAGCAGCCAAGGGGGACTAGCGGCCAAGGGCGTCCAGTACTTC; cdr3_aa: CASSQGGLAAKGVQYF
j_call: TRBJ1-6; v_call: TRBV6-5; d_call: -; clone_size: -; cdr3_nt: TGTGCCAGCAGTTACGGGACCTCCTATAATTCACCCCTCCACTTT; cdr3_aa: CASSYGTSYNSPLHF
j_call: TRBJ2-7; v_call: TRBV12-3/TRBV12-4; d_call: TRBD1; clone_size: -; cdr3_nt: TGTGCCAGCAGCACACAGGGGGCGGAATACGAGCAGTACTTC; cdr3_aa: CASSTQGAEYEQYF
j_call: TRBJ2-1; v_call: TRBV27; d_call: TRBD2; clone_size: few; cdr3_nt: TGTGCCAGCAGTTTATACAGTGTGGGAGGACTAGCAGGGGACAATGAGCAGTTCTTC; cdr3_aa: CASSLYSVGGLAGDNEQFF
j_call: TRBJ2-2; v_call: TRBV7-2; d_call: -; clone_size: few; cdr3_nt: TGTGCCAGCAGCTTTAGGGGCAGCACATTGAACACCGGGGAGCTGTTTTTT; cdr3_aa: CASSFRGSTLNTGELFF
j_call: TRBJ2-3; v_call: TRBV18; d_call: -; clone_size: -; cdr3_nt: TGTGCCAGCTCACCACCTAGAGGAAAGATGGCATGGGATACGCAGTATTTT; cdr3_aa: CASSPPRGKMAWDTQYF
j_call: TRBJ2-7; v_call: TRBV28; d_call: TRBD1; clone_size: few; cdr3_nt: TGTGCCAGCAGTCGGGACAGGGGGGGCTCCTACGAGCAGTACTTC; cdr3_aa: CASSRDRGGSYEQYF
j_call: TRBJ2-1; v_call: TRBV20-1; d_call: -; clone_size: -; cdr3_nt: TGCAGTGCTAAAGGACTCACCACCTTCTCAGGGGAGCAGTTCTTC; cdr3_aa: CSAKGLTTFSGEQFF
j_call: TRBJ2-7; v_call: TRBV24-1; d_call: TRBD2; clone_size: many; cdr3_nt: TGTGCCACCGGACTAGAGGCCTGCGAGCAGTACTTC; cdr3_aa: CATGLEACEQYF